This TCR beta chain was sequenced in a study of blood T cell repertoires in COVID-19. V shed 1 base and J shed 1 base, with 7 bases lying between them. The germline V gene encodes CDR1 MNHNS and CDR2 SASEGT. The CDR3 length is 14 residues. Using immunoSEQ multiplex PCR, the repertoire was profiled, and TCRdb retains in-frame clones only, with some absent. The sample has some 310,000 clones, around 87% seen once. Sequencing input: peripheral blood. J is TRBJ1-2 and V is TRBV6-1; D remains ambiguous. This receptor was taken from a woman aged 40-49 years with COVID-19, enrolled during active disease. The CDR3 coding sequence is TGTGCCAGCAGTGAAGAGACTTATAACTATGGCTACACCTTC. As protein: CASSEETYNYGYTF.